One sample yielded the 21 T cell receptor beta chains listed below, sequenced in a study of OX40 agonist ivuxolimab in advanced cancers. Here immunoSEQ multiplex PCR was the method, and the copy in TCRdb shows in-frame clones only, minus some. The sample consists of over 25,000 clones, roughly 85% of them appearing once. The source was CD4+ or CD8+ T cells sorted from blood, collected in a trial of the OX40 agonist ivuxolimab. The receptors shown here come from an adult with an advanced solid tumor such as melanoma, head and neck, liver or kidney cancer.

CDR3 DNA sequence: TGTGCCAGCAGTGGTTGGGACAGGGGGTTCGAGCAGTACTTC. As protein: CASSGWDRGFEQYF. V is TRBV6-1 and J is TRBJ2-7, with 11 bases lining up with TRBD1. This CDR3 has 14 amino acids. Germline V gene sequence: CDR1 MNHNS, CDR2 SASEGT. V was clipped by 4 bases and J by 6 bases; unmatched bases: 5.

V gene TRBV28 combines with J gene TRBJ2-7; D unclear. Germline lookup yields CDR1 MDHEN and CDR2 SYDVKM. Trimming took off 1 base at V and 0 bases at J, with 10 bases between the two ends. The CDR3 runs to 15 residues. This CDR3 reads CASSLYDGFSYEQYF. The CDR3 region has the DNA TGTGCCAGCAGTTTATACGACGGGTTCTCCTACGAGCAGTACTTC.

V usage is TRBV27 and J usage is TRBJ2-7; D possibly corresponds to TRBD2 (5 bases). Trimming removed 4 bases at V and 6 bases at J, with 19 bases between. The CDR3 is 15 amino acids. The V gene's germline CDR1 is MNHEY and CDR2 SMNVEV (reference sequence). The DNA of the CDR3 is TGTGCCAGCAGTTCCCTCGGGGATCTAACGGGCGAGCAGTACTTC. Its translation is CASSSLGDLTGEQYF.

The chain's CDR3 is CASSYESSGVFGELFF. The CDR3 DNA is TGTGCCAGCAGTTACGAGTCTAGCGGGGTGTTCGGGGAGCTGTTTTTT. The gene calls are TRBV6-6 and TRBJ2-2; 9 bases are shared with TRBD2. Germline CDR1 and CDR2: MNHNY and SVGAGI (reference sequence). The V segment lost 2 bases and the J segment 7 bases; nucleotides outside the gene matches: 8. The CDR3 is 16 amino acids.

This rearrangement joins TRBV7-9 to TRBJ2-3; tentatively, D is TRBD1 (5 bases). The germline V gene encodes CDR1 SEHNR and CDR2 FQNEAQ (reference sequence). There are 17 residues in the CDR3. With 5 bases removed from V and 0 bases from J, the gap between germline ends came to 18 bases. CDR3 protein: CASSRVSETESTDTQYF. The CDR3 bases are TGTGCCAGCAGCCGGGTATCGGAGACAGAGAGCACAGATACGCAGTATTTT.

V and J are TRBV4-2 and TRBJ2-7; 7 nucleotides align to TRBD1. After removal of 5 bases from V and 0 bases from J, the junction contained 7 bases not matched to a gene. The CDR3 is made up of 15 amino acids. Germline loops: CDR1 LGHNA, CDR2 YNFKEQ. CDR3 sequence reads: CASSARDSFSYEQYF. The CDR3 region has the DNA TGTGCCAGCAGCGCTCGGGACAGCTTCTCCTACGAGCAGTACTTC.

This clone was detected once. CDR3 protein: CASSYRDRSIYEQYF. The CDR3 DNA is TGTGCCAGCAGCTACCGGGACAGGTCAATCTACGAGCAGTACTTC. The gene calls are TRBV7-3 and TRBJ2-7; TRBD1 matches 8 bases. Losses at the gene ends were 4 bases for V and 3 bases for J; bases not matched to a gene: 8. Germline V gene lookup returns CDR1 SGHTA and CDR2 FQGTGA. This CDR3 is built from 15 residues.

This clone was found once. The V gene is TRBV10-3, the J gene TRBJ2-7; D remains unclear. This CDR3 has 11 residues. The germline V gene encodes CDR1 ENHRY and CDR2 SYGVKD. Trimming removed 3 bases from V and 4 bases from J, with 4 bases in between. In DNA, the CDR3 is TGTGCCATCAGTGACTGGTACGAGCAGTACTTC. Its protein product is CAISDWYEQYF.

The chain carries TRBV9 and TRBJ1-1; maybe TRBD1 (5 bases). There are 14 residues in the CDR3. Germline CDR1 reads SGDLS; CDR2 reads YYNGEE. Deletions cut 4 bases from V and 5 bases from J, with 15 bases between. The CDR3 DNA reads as TGTGCCAGCAGCCCCTCGGGGGGTGGTACTGAAGCTTTCTTT. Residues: CASSPSGGGTEAFF. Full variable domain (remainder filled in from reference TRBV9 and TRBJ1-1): DSGVTQTPKHLITATGQRVTLRCSPRSGDLSVYWYQQSLDQGLQFLIQYYNGEERAKGNILERFSAQQFPDLHSELNLSSLELGDSALYFCASSPSGGGTEAFFGQGTRLTVV.

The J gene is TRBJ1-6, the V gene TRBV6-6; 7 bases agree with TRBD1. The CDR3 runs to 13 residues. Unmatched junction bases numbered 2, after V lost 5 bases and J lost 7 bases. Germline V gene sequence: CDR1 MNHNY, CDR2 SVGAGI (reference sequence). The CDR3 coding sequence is TGTGCCAGCAGTGCAGGGGGGAATTCACCCCTCCACTTT. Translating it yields CASSAGGNSPLHF.

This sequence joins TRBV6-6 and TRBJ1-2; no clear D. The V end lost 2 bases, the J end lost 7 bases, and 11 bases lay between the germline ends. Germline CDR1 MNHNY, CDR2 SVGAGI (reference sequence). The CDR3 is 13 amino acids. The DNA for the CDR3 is TGTGCCAGCAGTTACGACGTAAGTCGTGGCTACACCTTC. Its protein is CASSYDVSRGYTF.

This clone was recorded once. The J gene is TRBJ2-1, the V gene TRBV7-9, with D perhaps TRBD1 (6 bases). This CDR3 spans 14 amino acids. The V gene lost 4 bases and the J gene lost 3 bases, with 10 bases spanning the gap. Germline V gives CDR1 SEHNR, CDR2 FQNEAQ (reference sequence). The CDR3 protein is CASSSRDNYNEQFF. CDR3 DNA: TGTGCCAGCAGCTCCCGGGACAACTACAATGAGCAGTTCTTC.

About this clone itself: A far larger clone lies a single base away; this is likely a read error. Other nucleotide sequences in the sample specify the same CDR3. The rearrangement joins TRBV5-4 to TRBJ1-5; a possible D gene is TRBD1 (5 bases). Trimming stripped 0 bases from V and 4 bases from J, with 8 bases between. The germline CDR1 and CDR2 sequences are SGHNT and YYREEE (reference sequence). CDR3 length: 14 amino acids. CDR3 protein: CASSLEAGNQPQHF. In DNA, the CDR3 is TGTGCCAGCAGCTTGGAGGCAGGGAATCAGCCCCAGCATTTT.

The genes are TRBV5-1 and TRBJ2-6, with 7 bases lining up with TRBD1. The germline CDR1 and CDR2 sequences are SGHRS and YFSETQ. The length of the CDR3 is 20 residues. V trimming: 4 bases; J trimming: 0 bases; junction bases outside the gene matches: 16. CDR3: CASSLEPSGTAYSGANVLTF. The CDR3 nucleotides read TGCGCCAGCAGCCTGGAACCGTCCGGGACAGCTTACTCTGGGGCCAACGTCCTGACTTTC.

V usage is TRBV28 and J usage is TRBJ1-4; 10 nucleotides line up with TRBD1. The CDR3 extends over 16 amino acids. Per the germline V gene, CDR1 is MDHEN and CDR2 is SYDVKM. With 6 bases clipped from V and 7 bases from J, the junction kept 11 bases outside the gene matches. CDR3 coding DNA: TGTGCCAGCAGGCCGACAGGGGGCGGTTTCGGTGAAAAACTGTTTTTT. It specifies CASRPTGGGFGEKLFF.

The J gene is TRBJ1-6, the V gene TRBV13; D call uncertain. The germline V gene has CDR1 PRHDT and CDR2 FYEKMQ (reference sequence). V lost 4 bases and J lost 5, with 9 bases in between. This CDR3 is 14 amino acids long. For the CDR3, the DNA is TGTGCCAGCAGCTCACTGGCGAATAATTCACCCCTCCACTTT. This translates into CASSSLANNSPLHF.

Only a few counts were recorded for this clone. CDR3 residues: CASSLSSTGELFF. Here the CDR3 DNA reads TGTGCCAGCAGCCTAAGTTCCACCGGGGAGCTGTTTTTT. J is TRBJ2-2 and V is TRBV9; D gene ambiguous. The CDR3 is 13 amino acids. V was pared by 4 bases and J by 4 bases, with 8 bases between. CDR1 and CDR2 (germline): SGDLS, YYNGEE. Supplemented by reference TRBV9 and TRBJ2-2, the full variable domain reads DSGVTQTPKHLITATGQRVTLRCSPRSGDLSVYWYQQSLDQGLQFLIQYYNGEERAKGNILERFSAQQFPDLHSELNLSSLELGDSALYFCASSLSSTGELFFGEGSRLTVL.

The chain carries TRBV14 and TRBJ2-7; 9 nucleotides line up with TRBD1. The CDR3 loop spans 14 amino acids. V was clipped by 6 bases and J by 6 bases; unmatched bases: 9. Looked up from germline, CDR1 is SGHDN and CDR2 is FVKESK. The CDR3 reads CASSLFTGGGEQYF. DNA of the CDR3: TGTGCCAGCAGTCTTTTTACAGGGGGCGGCGAGCAGTACTTC.

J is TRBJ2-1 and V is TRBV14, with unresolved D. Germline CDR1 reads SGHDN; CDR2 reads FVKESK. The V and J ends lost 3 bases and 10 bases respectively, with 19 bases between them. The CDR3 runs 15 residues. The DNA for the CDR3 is TGTGCCAGCAGCCATGCGAGTGGTCTTGCGTACGAGCAGTTCTTC. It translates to CASSHASGLAYEQFF.

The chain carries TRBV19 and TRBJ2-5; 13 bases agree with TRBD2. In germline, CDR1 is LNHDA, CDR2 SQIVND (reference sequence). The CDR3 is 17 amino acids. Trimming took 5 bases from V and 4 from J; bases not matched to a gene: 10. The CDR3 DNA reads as TGTGCCAGTAGTCTGACTAGCGGGGGGATGAGAGCAGAGACCCAGTACTTC. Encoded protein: CASSLTSGGMRAETQYF.

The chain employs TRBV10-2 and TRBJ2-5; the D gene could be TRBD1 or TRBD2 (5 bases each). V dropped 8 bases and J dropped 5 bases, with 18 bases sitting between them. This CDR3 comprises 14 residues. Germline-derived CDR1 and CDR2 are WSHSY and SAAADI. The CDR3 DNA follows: TGCGCCAGCGGAAGAGGGGAAGGGAAGGAGACCCAGTACTTC. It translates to CASGRGEGKETQYF.